This T cell receptor beta chain was captured by sequencing in a study of cytomegalovirus exposure and HLA in healthy donors. Germline CDR1 and CDR2: SNHLY and FYNNEI. CDR3 length: 15 amino acids. V trimming: 8 bases; J trimming: 3 bases; junction bases outside the gene matches: 9. Study conclusions and caveats: As was reported, the classifier diagnosed cytomegalovirus status with high specificity and sensitivity. Most TCR sequences were rare, but some public TCRs occurred in many donors. Subsequent analysis showed first-cohort TCR clusters tending to co-occur in 120 validation repertoires.

The table came from immunoSEQ multiplex PCR; TCRdb's copy has only in-frame clones and leaves some out. This sample has more than 140,000 clones, with less than 90% found just once. Concerning this clone itself: Its antigen remains unknown.

The receptor was isolated from a woman aged 18 to 35 in good health and CMV-seropositive. Sequenced input: PBMCs. The chain couples TRBV2 to TRBJ1-5; the match to TRBD1 covers 8 bases. CDR3 DNA: TGTGCCAGCGTATTTCACAGGGGGAACAATCAGCCCCAGCATTTT. Protein: CASVFHRGNNQPQHF.